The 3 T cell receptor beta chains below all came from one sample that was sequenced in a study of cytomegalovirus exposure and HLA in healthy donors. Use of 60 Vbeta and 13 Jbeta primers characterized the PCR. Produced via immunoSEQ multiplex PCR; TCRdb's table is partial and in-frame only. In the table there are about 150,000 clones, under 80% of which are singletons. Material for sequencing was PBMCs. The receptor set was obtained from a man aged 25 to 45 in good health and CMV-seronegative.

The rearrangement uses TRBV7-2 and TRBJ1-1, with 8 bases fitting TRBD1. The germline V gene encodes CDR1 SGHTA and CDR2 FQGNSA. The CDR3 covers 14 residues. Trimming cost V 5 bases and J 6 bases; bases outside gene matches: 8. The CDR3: CASSLGQGYSEAFF. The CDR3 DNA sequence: TGTGCCAGCAGCCTAGGACAGGGCTACTCTGAAGCTTTCTTT.

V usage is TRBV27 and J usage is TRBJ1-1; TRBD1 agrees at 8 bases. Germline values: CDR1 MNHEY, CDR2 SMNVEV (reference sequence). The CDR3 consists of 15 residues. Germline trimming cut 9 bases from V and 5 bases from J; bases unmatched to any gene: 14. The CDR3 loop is CASQRQGRVLTEAFF. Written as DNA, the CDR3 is TGTGCCAGTCAACGACAGGGGCGAGTATTAACTGAAGCTTTCTTT.

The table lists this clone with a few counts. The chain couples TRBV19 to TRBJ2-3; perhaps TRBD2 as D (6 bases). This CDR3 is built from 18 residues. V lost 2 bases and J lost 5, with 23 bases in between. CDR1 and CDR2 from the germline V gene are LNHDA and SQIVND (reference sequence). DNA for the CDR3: TGTGCCAGTAGTATATCCCTCCTAGCTCGGGGGTTAGGAGATACGCAGTATTTT. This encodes CASSISLLARGLGDTQYF.